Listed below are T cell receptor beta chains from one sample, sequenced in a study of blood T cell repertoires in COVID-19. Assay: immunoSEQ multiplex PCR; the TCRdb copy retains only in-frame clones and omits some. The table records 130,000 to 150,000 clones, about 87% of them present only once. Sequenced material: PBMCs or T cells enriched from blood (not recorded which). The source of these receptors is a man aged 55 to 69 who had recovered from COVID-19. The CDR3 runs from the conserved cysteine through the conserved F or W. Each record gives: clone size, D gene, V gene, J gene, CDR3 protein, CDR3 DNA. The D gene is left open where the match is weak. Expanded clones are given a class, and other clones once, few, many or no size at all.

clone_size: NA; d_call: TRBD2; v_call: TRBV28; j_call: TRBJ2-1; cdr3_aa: CASSPFHASGRAQEQFF; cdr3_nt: TGTGCCAGCAGTCCCTTCCACGCCAGCGGGAGGGCCCAGGAGCAGTTCTTC
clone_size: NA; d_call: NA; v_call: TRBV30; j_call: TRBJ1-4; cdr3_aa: CAWTTPREKLFF; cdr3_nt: TGTGCCTGGACCACTCCGAGGGAAAAACTGTTTTTT
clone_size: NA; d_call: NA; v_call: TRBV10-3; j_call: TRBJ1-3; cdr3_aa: CAIRTQGEAMGGRNTIYF; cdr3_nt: TGTGCCATCAGGACCCAAGGGGAGGCAATGGGGGGTCGAAACACCATATATTTT
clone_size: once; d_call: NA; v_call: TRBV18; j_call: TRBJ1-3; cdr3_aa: CASSPASSGNTIYF; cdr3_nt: TGTGCCAGCTCACCGGCAAGCTCTGGAAACACCATATATTTT
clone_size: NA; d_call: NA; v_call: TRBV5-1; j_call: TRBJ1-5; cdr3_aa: CASSLGGIDQPQHF; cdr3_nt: TGCGCCAGCAGCTTGGGGGGCATTGATCAGCCCCAGCATTTT
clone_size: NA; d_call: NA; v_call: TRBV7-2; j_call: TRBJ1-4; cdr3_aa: CASSERGTREKLFF; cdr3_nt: TGTGCCAGCAGCGAGCGGGGGACCCGGGAAAAACTGTTTTTT
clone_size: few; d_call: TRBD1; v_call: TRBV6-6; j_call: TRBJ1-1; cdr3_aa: CASSRWTGDVSDTEAFF; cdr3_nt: TGTGCCAGCAGCCGATGGACAGGGGATGTAAGTGACACTGAAGCTTTCTTT
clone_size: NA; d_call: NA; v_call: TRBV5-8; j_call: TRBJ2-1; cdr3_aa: CASSLWGTPYNEQFF; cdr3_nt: TGTGCCAGCAGCCTTTGGGGGACTCCCTACAATGAGCAGTTCTTC
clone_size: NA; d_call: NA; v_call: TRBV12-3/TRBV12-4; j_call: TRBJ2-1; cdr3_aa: CASRQDSANEQFF; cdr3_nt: TGTGCCAGCAGGCAGGATTCTGCAAATGAGCAGTTCTTC
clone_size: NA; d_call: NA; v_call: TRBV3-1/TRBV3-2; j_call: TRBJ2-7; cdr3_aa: CASSQDRRAAGGYEQYF; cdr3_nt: TGTGCCAGCAGCCAAGATAGGAGAGCGGCCGGGGGCTACGAGCAGTACTTC
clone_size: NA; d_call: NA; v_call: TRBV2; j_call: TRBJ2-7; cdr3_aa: CASSLGTLAEQYF; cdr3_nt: TGTGCCAGCAGTCTCGGGACTCTGGCCGAGCAGTACTTC
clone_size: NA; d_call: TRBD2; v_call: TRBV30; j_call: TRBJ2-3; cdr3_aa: CACNRLADTQYF; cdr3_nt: TGTGCCTGCAACAGACTAGCTGATACGCAGTATTTT
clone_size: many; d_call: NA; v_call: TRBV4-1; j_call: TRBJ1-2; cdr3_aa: CASSPNEGRGLIGYTF; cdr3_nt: TGCGCCAGCAGCCCCAACGAAGGACGGGGTCTGATTGGCTACACCTTC